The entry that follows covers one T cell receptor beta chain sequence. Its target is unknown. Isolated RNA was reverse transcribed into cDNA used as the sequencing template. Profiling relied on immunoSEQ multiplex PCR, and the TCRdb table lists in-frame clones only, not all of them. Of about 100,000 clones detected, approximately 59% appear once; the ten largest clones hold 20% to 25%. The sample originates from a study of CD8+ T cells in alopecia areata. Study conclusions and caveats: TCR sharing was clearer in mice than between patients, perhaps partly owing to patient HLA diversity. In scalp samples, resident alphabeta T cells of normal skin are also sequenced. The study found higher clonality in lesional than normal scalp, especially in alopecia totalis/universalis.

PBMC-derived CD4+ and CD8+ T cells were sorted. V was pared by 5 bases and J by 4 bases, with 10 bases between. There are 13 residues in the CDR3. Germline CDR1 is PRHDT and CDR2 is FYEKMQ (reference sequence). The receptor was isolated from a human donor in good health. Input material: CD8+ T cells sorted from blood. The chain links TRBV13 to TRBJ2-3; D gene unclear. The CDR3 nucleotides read TGTGCCAGCAGCAGAACAGCTTCAGATACGCAGTATTTT. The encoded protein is CASSRTASDTQYF.